The TCR beta chain described here comes from a study of blood T cells in healthy people across ages. The study, taken as a whole, reports: In these data, TCR beta diversity tracked strongly with naive T cell percentage.

As regards this clonotype: Its antigen is unidentified.

J lost 5 bases, V lost 8 bases, and 22 bases had no gene match. Looked up from germline, CDR1 is SEHNR and CDR2 is FQNEAQ (reference sequence). This CDR3 has 19 amino acids. Through a sample-barcoded 5' primer and a J-beta primer mix, a second PCR was run for about 6 to 11 cycles. TCRdb recomputed calls from the 5' RACE reads with MiXCR, one row per CDR3 protein. Altogether around 690,000 distinct CDR3 sequences are present, approximately 59% being singletons, with the ten largest covering 30% to 40%. Sequences were obtained from blood. The receptor's source is a man in his sixties in good health. The J gene is TRBJ2-1, the V gene TRBV7-9, with 9 bases that match TRBD1. The CDR3 DNA reads TGTGCCAGCGGGCCTATGGGGACAGGGACCCGCTGGGTAGACAATGAGCAGTTCTTC. Protein product: CASGPMGTGTRWVDNEQFF.